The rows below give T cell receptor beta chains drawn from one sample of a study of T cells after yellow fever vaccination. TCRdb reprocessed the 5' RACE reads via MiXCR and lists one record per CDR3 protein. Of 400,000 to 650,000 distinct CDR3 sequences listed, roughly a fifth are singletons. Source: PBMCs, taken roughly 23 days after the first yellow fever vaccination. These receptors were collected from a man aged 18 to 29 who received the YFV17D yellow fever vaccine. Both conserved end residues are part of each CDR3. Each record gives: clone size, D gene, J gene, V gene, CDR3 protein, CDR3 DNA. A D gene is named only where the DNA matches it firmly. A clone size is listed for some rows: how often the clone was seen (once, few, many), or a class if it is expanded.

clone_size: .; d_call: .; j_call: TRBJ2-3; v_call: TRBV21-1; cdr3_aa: CASSKGLGYNWRTTDTQYF; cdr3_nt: TGTGCCAGCAGCAAAGGCCTAGGGTACAATTGGCGGACCACAGATACGCAGTATTTT
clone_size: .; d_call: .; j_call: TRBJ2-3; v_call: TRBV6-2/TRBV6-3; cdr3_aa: CASSPLRIVAGGDTQYF; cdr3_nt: TGTGCCAGCAGCCCCCTCCGTATTGTGGCGGGCGGAGATACGCAGTATTTT
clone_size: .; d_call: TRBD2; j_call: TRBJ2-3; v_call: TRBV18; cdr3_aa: CASSPGGAPTDTQYF; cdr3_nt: TGTGCCAGCTCCCCGGGGGGGGCGCCGACAGATACGCAGTATTTT
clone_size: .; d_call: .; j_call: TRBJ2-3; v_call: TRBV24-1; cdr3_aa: CATSDSDTQYF; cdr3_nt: TGTGCCACCAGTGATTCAGATACGCAGTATTTT
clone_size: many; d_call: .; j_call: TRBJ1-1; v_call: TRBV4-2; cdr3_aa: CASSQEAGLGTEAFF; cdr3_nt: TGTGCCAGCAGCCAAGAAGCGGGGTTGGGCACTGAAGCTTTCTTT
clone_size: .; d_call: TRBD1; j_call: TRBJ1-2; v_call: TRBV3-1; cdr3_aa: CASSLSGQGTSTF; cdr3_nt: TGTGCCAGCAGCCTCTCGGGACAGGGGACTAGTACCTTC
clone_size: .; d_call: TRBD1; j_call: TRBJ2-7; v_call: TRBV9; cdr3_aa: CASSAPGQGEQYF; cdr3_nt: TGTGCCAGCAGCGCCCCGGGACAGGGTGAGCAGTACTTC
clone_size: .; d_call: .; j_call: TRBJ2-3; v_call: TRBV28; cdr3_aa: CASSSRGLGTDTQYF; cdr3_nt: TGTGCCAGCAGTAGCAGGGGACTCGGCACAGATACGCAGTATTTT
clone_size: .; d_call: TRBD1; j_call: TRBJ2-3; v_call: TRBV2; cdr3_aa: CASSEWTGNTDTQYF; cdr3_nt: TGTGCCAGCAGTGAGTGGACAGGCAACACAGATACGCAGTATTTT
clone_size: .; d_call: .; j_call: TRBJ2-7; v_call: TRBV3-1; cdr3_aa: CASSPGAHEQYF; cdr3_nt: TGTGCCAGCAGCCCAGGGGCCCACGAGCAGTACTTC
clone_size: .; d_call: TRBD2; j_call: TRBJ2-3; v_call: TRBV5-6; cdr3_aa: CASSPPAGGQYEDTQYF; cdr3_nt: TGTGCCAGCAGCCCCCCCGCGGGGGGGCAATATGAAGATACGCAGTATTTT
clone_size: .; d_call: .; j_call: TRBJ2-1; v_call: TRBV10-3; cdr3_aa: CAISRTDYNEQFF; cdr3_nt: TGTGCCATCAGTAGGACAGACTACAATGAGCAGTTCTTC
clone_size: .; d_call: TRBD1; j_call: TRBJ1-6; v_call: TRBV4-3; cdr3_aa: CASSQDLQGTLNSPLHF; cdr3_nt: TGCGCCAGCAGCCAAGATCTACAGGGGACCCTTAATTCACCCCTCCACTTT
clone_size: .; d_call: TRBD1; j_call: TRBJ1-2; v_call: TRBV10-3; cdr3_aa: CAIRGTGKDYGYTF; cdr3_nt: TGTGCCATCAGAGGGACAGGGAAGGACTATGGCTACACCTTC
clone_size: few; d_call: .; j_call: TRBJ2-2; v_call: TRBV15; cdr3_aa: CATSRGGAGELFF; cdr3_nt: TGTGCCACCAGCAGAGGGGGGGCCGGGGAGCTGTTTTTT
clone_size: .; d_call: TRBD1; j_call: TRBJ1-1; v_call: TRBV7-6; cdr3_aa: CASSLDGTGGTEAFF; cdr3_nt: TGTGCCAGCAGCTTAGATGGGACAGGGGGAACTGAAGCTTTCTTT